This TCR beta chain was found in a study of cytomegalovirus exposure and HLA in healthy donors. The CDR3 covers 15 residues. CDR1 MGHDK and CDR2 SYGVNS come from the germline V gene. V shed 5 bases, J shed 4 bases, and the junction held 10 bases outside the gene matches. In the PCR, 60 Vbeta and 13 Jbeta primers were used. Repertoires were generated with immunoSEQ multiplex PCR, while TCRdb's copy carries only in-frame clones and drops some. The sample contains over 75,000 clones, roughly a tenth of which appear only once. The TCR originated in a man between 45 and 60 years old in good health and CMV-seropositive. Sequenced sample: PBMCs. The chain joins TRBV25-1 to TRBJ2-5; 7 bases line up with TRBD1. CDR3 nucleotides: TGTGCCAGCAGTAGGGGGCGGAGTGATAGAGAGACCCAGTACTTC. Translated, it gives CASSRGRSDRETQYF.